This is a list of T cell receptor beta chains from one sample in a study of molecular identifiers for immune sequencing clone quantification. TCRdb called the PCR reads again in MiXCR, with one record for every CDR3 protein. The sample shows some 650,000 distinct CDR3 sequences, 20% of them seen only once. Sequenced sample: naive CD8+ T cells from blood, with Jurkat cell RNA spiked in. The receptors originated from a human donor in good health. Some libraries in this study had Jurkat cell RNA spiked in. Both conserved end residues are part of each CDR3. A D gene is named only where the DNA matches it firmly. For some rows the clone size is stated as once, few or many, or as a class when expanded; others skip it.

clone size	D gene	V gene	J gene	CDR3 DNA	CDR3 protein
NA	TRBD1	TRBV19	TRBJ1-1	TGTGCCAGTAGTATCGCGGACAGGTATAACATTGAAGCTTTCTTT	CASSIADRYNIEAFF
NA	NA	TRBV7-9	TRBJ2-7	TGTGCCAGCAGCCTAATGCGACAAGTAGCAACGGATGAGCAGTACTTC	CASSLMRQVATDEQYF
NA	TRBD1	TRBV27	TRBJ2-7	TGTGCCAGCAGTCCTTCAGGGGGATCTGGCTACGAGCAGTACTTC	CASSPSGGSGYEQYF
NA	NA	TRBV7-9	TRBJ2-5	TGTGCCAGCAGCTGGGAGGGGGGGAAAGAGACCCAGTACTTC	CASSWEGGKETQYF
few	NA	TRBV7-9	TRBJ1-4	TGTGCCAGCACCCCAGACGGGAATCGGGGATTTAATGAAAAACTGTTTTTT	CASTPDGNRGFNEKLFF
many	NA	TRBV6-5	TRBJ1-5	TGTGCCAGCAGTTACTCGACGGGGTCCCAGCCCCAGCATTTT	CASSYSTGSQPQHF
few	NA	TRBV7-6	TRBJ2-5	TGTGCCAGCAGCTCGCTATACCAAGAGGCCCAGTACTTC	CASSSLYQEAQYF
NA	NA	TRBV20-1	TRBJ1-4	TGCAGTGCTAGAGAACAGGGACGTCACCTCAATGAAAAACTGTTTTTT	CSAREQGRHLNEKLFF
many	TRBD1	TRBV4-3	TRBJ2-7	TGCGCCAGCAGCCCCGACAGGGCGCACTACGAGCAGTACTTC	CASSPDRAHYEQYF
many	NA	TRBV6-5	TRBJ2-2	TGTGCCAGCGCATCCGCGGGCTACACCGGGGAGCTGTTTTTT	CASASAGYTGELFF
NA	NA	TRBV28	TRBJ2-7	TGTGCCAGCGGTTCACGGGACACCCCCAGGGAGCAGTACTTC	CASGSRDTPREQYF
few	TRBD1	TRBV3-1	TRBJ2-5	TGTGCCAGCAGGCCCGGGACAGGGGGCTGGACCCAGTACTTC	CASRPGTGGWTQYF
few	TRBD2	TRBV4-2	TRBJ2-1	TGTGCCAGCAGCCAAGATAGCCTAGCGGGAGAAGCCTCCTACAATGAGCAGTTCTTC	CASSQDSLAGEASYNEQFF
few	NA	TRBV4-3	TRBJ2-1	TGCGCCAGCAGCCAAGACCCGGCGGGTACCTACCACAATGAGCAGTTCTTC	CASSQDPAGTYHNEQFF
many	NA	TRBV6-2/TRBV6-3	TRBJ1-1	TGTGCCAGCAGTTACGGGACGGCCTACACTGAAGCTTTCTTT	CASSYGTAYTEAFF
many	NA	TRBV27	TRBJ2-7	TGTGCCAGCAGTTCGGACCCCGGATCCGCCTACGAGCAGTACTTC	CASSSDPGSAYEQYF
NA	TRBD1	TRBV19	TRBJ1-1	TGTGCCAGTAGTACCCGGGACAGGACACCCGAAGCTTTCTTT	CASSTRDRTPEAFF
many	TRBD2	TRBV12-3/TRBV12-4	TRBJ2-3	TGTGCCAGCAGCCTAGAGGGGCTAGCGGGGGGGAAAACAGATACGCAGTATTTT	CASSLEGLAGGKTDTQYF
few	NA	TRBV6-6	TRBJ2-7	TGTGCCAGCAGTTACGGCCAGCGGACGACCTACGAGCAGTACTTC	CASSYGQRTTYEQYF
NA	NA	TRBV14	TRBJ1-2	TGTGCCAGCAGCCAAGATTCGGGGAATCTCTATGGCTACACCTTC	CASSQDSGNLYGYTF
many	NA	TRBV7-8	TRBJ2-3	TGTGCCAGCAGCTTAGTTGAGTTTAGGGATACGCAGTATTTT	CASSLVEFRDTQYF
few	TRBD2	TRBV4-2	TRBJ2-7	TGTGCCAGCAGCGTGAGCGGGAGTAACGAGCAGTACTTC	CASSVSGSNEQYF
NA	NA	TRBV6-1	TRBJ1-5	TGTGCCGGCAGTACCGGGGGACTTCTTAGCAATCAGCCCCAGCATTTT	CAGSTGGLLSNQPQHF
few	TRBD2	TRBV19	TRBJ2-3	TGTGCCAGTACCCCAGGACTAGCGGACACAGATACGCAGTATTTT	CASTPGLADTDTQYF
many	NA	TRBV2	TRBJ1-5	TGTGCCAGCAGTGGAGGCACTTACAATCAGCCCCAGCATTTT	CASSGGTYNQPQHF
many	TRBD2	TRBV20-1	TRBJ2-7	TGCAGTGCTAGATGGAGCGGGGGGCCTTCCTACGAGCAGTACTTC	CSARWSGGPSYEQYF
many	TRBD1	TRBV12-3/TRBV12-4	TRBJ2-7	TGTGCCAGCGGGGGCCGGGACAGCTACTACGAGCAGTACTTC	CASGGRDSYYEQYF
NA	TRBD1	TRBV2	TRBJ2-7	TGTGCCAGCACCGACAGGGGCGACGAGCAGTACTTC	CASTDRGDEQYF
many	NA	TRBV18	TRBJ2-6	TGTGCCAGCTCCCCCAACAGGGCCCCCTCTGGGGCCAACGTCCTGACTTTC	CASSPNRAPSGANVLTF
few	TRBD2	TRBV4-2	TRBJ2-3	TGTGCCAGCAGCCACTCCGGGCTAGCGGGAGATATCACAGATACGCAGTATTTT	CASSHSGLAGDITDTQYF
NA	NA	TRBV20-1	TRBJ2-1	TGCAGTGCTAGGGAGTCCTACAATGAGCAGTTCTTC	CSARESYNEQFF
many	NA	TRBV27	TRBJ2-4	TGTGCCAGCCAAGACCTAGCCAAAAACATTCAGTACTTC	CASQDLAKNIQYF
many	TRBD2	TRBV20-1	TRBJ2-7	TGCAGTGCTAGAGATCGCGCGGGGAGGGCCCCCTACGAGCAGTACTTC	CSARDRAGRAPYEQYF
many	NA	TRBV29-1	TRBJ2-1	TGCAGCGTTCTCCTACCCGCCGGTGAGCAGTTCTTC	CSVLLPAGEQFF
NA	TRBD2	TRBV27	TRBJ2-7	TGTGCCAGCAGCCCCCGGGGTAGCGGGAGTGCCCACGAGCAGTACTTC	CASSPRGSGSAHEQYF
many	TRBD2	TRBV5-4	TRBJ2-7	TGTGCCAGCAGCTTGGAGTTAGCGGGACCACGCGAGCAGTACTTC	CASSLELAGPREQYF
many	TRBD1	TRBV28	TRBJ1-1	TGTGCCAGCACCCGACAGGGGATGAACACTGAAGCTTTCTTT	CASTRQGMNTEAFF
NA	NA	TRBV4-3	TRBJ2-7	TGCGCCAGCAGCCAAGGTGCAGGCACAGCCTGCGAGCAGTACTTC	CASSQGAGTACEQYF
NA	TRBD2	TRBV6-2/TRBV6-3	TRBJ2-1	TGTGCCAGCAGTTACATGGCTAGCGGGAACAATGAGCAGTTCTTC	CASSYMASGNNEQFF
NA	NA	TRBV12-3/TRBV12-4	TRBJ1-1	TGTGCCAGCAGGCACATCAGGGGGAACACTGAAGCTTTCTTT	CASRHIRGNTEAFF
once	NA	TRBV7-9	TRBJ2-7	TGTGCCAGCAGCTTAAATGAGATGCTCTCCCACGAGCAGTACTTC	CASSLNEMLSHEQYF
few	TRBD1	TRBV7-9	TRBJ1-1	TGTGCCAGCAGCCTCTATGGACAGGGAGAGACTGAAGCTTTCTTT	CASSLYGQGETEAFF
NA	TRBD2	TRBV12-3/TRBV12-4	TRBJ2-7	TGTGCCAGCAGTCACGGACTAGCGGGAATCCTAAGCTCCTACGAGCAGTACTTC	CASSHGLAGILSSYEQYF
many	TRBD2	TRBV30	TRBJ2-2	TGTGCCTGGAGTGTACTGGGAGGGGCCGGGGAGCTGTTTTTT	CAWSVLGGAGELFF
many	NA	TRBV20-1	TRBJ2-3	TGCAGTGCTAGAGATGGAGGGCAGGGGATAGATACGCAGTATTTT	CSARDGGQGIDTQYF
NA	TRBD2	TRBV12-3/TRBV12-4	TRBJ2-1	TGTGTCAGCAGTTTACCCCGGGACTACAACAGGGAGCAGTTCTTC	CVSSLPRDYNREQFF
many	NA	TRBV12-5	TRBJ1-1	TGTGCTAGTGGTAGCCCGACGGAAGCTTTCTTT	CASGSPTEAFF
NA	TRBD1	TRBV19	TRBJ2-1	TGTGCCAGTAGTATGGGACAGGGGGTTACGAATGAGCAGTTCTTC	CASSMGQGVTNEQFF
many	NA	TRBV29-1	TRBJ2-1	TGCAGCGGAACCAGGGAACCTGGGCCACTCCCCTACAATGAGCAGTTCTTC	CSGTREPGPLPYNEQFF
many	NA	TRBV24-1	TRBJ2-7	TGTGCCACCTCGGGGCGGGTCCCTGACGAGCAGTACTTC	CATSGRVPDEQYF
many	TRBD1	TRBV4-1	TRBJ1-1	TGCGCCAGCAGCCAAGATAGGACAGGGGGCACTGAAGCTTTCTTT	CASSQDRTGGTEAFF
few	NA	TRBV6-5	TRBJ2-7	TGTGCCAGCAGTTATATACTCGGGGACGGGAACTACGAGCAGTACTTC	CASSYILGDGNYEQYF
NA	TRBD2	TRBV4-3	TRBJ2-7	TGCGCCAGCAGCCAAGAGAGACTAGCGGGAGGGCCTGCATACGAGCAGTACTTC	CASSQERLAGGPAYEQYF
many	NA	TRBV30	TRBJ2-7	TGTGCCTGGAGTACCTCCTACGAGCAGTACTTC	CAWSTSYEQYF